This record looks at one TCR beta chain sequence and its context. The germline gene is not matched at one end of the junction; a read error may be the cause. This specimen belongs to a study of T cell changes during pregnancy in multiple sclerosis. Libraries were prepared by immunoSEQ multiplex PCR; TCRdb keeps only in-frame clonotypes and omits some of them. In the table there are tens of thousands of clones, approximately 91% of which are singletons. Germline V CDR1 and CDR2: SEHNR, FQNEAQ (reference sequence). CDR3 length: 13 amino acids. Sequenced material: peripheral blood, taken in the second trimester of pregnancy. This chain joins TRBV7-9 and TRBJ2-5; D unclear. This sequence was found in a female donor with multiple sclerosis, enrolled in a pregnancy study. Here the CDR3 reads CASSLDPRESQYF. CDR3 DNA: TGTGCCAGCAGCTTAGATCCGCGAGAGTCCCAGTACTTC. Complete variable domain (other parts from reference TRBV7-9 and TRBJ2-5): DTGVSQNPRHKITKRGQNVTFRCDPISEHNRLYWYRQTLGQGPEFLTYFQNEAQLEKSRLLSDRFSAERPKGSFSTLEIQRTEQGDSAMYLCASSLDPRESQYFGPGTRLLVL.